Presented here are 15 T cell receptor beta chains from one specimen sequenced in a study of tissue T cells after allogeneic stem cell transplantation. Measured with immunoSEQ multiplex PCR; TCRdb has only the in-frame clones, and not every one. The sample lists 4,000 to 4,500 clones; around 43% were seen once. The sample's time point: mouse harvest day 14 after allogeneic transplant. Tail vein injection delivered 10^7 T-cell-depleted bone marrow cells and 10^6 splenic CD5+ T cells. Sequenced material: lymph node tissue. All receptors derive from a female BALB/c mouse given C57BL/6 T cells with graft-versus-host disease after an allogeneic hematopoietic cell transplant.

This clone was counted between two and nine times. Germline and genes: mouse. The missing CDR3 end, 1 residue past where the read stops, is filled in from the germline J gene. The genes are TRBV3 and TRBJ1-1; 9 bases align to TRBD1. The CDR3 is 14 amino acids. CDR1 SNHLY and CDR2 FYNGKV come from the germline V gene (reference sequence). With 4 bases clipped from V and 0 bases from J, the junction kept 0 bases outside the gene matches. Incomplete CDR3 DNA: TGTGCCAGCAGCTGGACAGGGGCAAACACAGAAGTCTTC. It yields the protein CASSWTGANTEVF. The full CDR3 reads CASSWTGANTEVFF. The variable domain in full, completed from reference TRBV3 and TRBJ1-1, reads GPKVLQIPSHQIIDMGQMVTLNCDPVSNHLYFYWYKQILGQQMEFLVNFYNGKVMEKSKLFKDQFSVERPDGSYFTLKIQPTALEDSAVYFCASSWTGANTEVFFGKGTRLTVV.

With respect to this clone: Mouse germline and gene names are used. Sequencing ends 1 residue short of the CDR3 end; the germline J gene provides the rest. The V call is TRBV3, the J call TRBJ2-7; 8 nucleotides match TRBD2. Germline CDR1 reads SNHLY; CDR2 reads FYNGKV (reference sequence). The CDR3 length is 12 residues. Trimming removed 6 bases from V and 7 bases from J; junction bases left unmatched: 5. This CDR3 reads CASRAGGGEQYF. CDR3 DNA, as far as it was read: TGTGCCAGCAGAGCCGGGGGGGGCGAACAGTAC.

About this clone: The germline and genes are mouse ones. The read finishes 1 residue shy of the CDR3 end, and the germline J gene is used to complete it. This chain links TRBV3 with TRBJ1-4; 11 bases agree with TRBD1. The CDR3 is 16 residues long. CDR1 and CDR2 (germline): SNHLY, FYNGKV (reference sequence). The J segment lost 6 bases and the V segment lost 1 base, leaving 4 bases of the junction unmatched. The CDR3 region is CASSLVDRGPDERLFF. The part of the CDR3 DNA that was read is TGTGCCAGCAGCTTAGTGGACAGGGGGCCGGACGAAAGATTATTT.

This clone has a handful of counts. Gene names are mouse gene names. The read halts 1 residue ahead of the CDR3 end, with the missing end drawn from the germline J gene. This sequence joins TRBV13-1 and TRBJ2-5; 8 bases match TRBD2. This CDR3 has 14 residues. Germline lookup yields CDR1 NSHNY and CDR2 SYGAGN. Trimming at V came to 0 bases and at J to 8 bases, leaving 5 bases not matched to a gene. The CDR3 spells CASSDGWGAATQYF. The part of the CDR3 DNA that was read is TGTGCCAGCAGTGATGGCTGGGGGGCGGCCACCCAGTAC.

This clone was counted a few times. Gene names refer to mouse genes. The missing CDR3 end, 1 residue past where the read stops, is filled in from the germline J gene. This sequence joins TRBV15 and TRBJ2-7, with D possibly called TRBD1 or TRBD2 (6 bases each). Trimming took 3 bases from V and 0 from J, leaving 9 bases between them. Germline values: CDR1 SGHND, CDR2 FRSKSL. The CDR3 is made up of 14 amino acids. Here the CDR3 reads CASSLGASSYEQYF. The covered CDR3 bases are TGTGCCAGCAGTTTGGGGGCGAGCTCCTATGAACAGTAC.

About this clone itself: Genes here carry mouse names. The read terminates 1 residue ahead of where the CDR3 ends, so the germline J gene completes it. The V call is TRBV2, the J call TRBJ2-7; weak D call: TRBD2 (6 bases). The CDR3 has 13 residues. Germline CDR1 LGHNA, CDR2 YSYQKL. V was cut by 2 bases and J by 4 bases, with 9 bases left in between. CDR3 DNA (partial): TGTGCCAGCAGCCAACCGGGACTTTATGAACAGTAC. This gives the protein CASSQPGLYEQY. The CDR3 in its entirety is CASSQPGLYEQYF.

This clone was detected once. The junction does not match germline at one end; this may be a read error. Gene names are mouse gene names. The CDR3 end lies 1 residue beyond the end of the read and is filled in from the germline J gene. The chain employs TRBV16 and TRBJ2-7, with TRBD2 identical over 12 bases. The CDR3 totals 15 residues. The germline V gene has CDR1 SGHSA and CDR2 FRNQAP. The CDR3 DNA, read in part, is TGTGCAAGCAGCATAGACTGGGGGGGCGCTTATGAACAGTAC. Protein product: CASSIDWGGAYEQY. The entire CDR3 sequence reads CASSIDWGGAYEQYF.

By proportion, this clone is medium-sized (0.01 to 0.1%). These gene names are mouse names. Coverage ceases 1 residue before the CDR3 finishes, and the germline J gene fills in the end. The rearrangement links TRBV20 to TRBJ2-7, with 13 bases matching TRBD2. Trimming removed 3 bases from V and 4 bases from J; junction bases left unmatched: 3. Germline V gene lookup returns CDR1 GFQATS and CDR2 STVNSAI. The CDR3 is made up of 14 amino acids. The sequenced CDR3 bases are TGTGGTGCTAGTCGGGGACTGGGGGGGTATGAACAGTAC. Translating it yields CGASRGLGGYEQY. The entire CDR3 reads CGASRGLGGYEQYF. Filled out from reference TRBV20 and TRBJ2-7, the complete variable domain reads GALVYQYPRRTICKSGTSMRMECQAVGFQATSVAWYRQSPQKTFELIALSTVNSAIKYEQNFTQEKFPISHPNLSFSSMTVLNAYLEDRGLYLCGASRGLGGYEQYFGPGTRLTVL.

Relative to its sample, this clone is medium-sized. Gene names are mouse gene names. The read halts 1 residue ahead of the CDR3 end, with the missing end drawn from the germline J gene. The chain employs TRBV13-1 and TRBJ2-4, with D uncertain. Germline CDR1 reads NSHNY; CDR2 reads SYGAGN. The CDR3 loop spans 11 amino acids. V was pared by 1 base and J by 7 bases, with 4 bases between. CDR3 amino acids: CASSDRDTLYF. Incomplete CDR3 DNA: TGTGCCAGCAGTGATCGGGACACCTTGTAC.

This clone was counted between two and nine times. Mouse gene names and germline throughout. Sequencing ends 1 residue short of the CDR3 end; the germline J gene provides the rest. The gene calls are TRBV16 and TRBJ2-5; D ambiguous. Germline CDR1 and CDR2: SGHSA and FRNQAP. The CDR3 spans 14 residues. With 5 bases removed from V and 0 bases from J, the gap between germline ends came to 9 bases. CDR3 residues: CASSPQVNQDTQYF. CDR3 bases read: TGTGCAAGCAGCCCCCAGGTTAACCAAGACACCCAGTAC.

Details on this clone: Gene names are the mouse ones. The part of the CDR3 DNA that was read is TGTGCCAGCTCTCTGGGGGGCGGTCAAAACACCTTGTAC. This gives the protein CASSLGGGQNTLY. The CDR3, in full, reads CASSLGGGQNTLYF. The chain is built from TRBV12-2 and TRBJ2-4; weak D call: TRBD2 (7 bases). The read terminates 1 residue ahead of where the CDR3 ends, so the germline J gene completes it. V dropped 1 base and J dropped 1 base, with 8 bases sitting between them. The length of the CDR3 is 14 residues. CDR1 is SGHLS and CDR2 is HYDKME in the germline V gene.

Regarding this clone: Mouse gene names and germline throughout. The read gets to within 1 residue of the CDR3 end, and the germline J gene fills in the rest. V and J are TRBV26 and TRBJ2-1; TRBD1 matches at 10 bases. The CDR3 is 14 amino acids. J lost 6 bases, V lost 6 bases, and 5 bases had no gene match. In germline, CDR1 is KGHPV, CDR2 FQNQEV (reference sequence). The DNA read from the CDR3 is TGTGCCAGCAGCGACAGGGGGCGAGGTGCTGAGCAGTTC. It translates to CASSDRGRGAEQF. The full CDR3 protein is CASSDRGRGAEQFF. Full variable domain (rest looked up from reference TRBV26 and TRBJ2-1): NSKVIQTPRYLVKGQGQKAKMRCIPEKGHPVVFWYQQNKNNEFKFLINFQNQEVLQQIDMTEKRFSAECPSNSPCSLEIQSSEAGDSALYLCASSDRGRGAEQFFGPGTRLTVL.

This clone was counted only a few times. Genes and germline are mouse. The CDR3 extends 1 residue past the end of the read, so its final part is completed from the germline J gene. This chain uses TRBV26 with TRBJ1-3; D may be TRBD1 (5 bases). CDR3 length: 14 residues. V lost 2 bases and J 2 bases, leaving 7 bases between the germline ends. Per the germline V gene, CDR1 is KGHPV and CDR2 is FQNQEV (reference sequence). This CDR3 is CASSLTGAGNTLYF. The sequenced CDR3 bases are TGTGCCAGCAGTCTGACGGGGGCTGGAAATACGCTCTAT.

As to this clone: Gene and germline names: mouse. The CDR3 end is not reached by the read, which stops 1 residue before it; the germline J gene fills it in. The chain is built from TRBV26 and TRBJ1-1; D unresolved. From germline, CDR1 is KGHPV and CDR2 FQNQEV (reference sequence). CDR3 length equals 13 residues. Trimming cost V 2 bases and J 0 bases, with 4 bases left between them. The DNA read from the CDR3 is TGTGCCAGCAGTCTGGGTGCAAACACAGAAGTCTTC. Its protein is CASSLGANTEVF. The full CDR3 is CASSLGANTEVFF.

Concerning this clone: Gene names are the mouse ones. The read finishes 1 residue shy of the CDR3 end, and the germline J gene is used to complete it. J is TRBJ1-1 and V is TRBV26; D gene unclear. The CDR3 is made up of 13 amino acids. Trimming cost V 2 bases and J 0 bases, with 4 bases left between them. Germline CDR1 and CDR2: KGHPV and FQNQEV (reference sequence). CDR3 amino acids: CASSLMANTEVFF. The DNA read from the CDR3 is TGTGCCAGCAGTCTGATGGCAAACACAGAAGTCTTC.